This entry lists 24 T cell receptor beta chains sequenced from one sample in a study of T cell responses to AZD1222 COVID-19 vaccine. Measured with immunoSEQ multiplex PCR; TCRdb has only the in-frame clones, and not every one. The sample comprises around 120,000 clones, 80% to 95% of which are singletons, and 11% to 15% rests with the top ten. The starting material was peripheral blood, obtained on day 0 of AZD1222 vaccination. The receptors were gathered from an adult in good health.

Written as DNA, the CDR3 is TGCGCCAGCAGCTTGGGCGGGGCCATGAACACTGAAGCTTTCTTT. Translation: CASSLGGAMNTEAFF. J is TRBJ1-1 and V is TRBV5-1; TRBD1 is a possible D gene (5 bases). Germline V gene lookup returns CDR1 SGHRS and CDR2 YFSETQ. V was cut by 0 bases and J by 0 bases, with 9 bases left in between. The CDR3 consists of 15 residues.

V usage is TRBV5-4 and J usage is TRBJ2-3; no clear D gene. This CDR3 has 12 residues. Germline CDR1 is SGHNT and CDR2 is YYREEE (reference sequence). V shed 3 bases and J shed 2 bases, with 4 bases lying between them. CDR3 DNA: TGTGCCAGCAGCTCAATCACAGATACGCAGTATTTT. The encoded protein is CASSSITDTQYF.

The CDR3 sequence is CASSEGGEQYF. The DNA for the CDR3 is TGCGCCAGCAGTGAGGGTGGCGAGCAGTACTTC. This rearrangement joins TRBV10-1 to TRBJ2-7; D gene uncertain. Deletions cut 2 bases from V and 6 bases from J, with 5 bases between. CDR3 length: 11 amino acids. Germline loops: CDR1 WNHNN, CDR2 SYGVQD (reference sequence).

This chain joins TRBV7-9 and TRBJ2-7; TRBD1 matches at 7 bases. J was trimmed by 5 bases and V by 5 bases; bases with no gene match: 3. CDR1 is SEHNR and CDR2 is FQNEAQ in the germline V gene (reference sequence). This CDR3 is 12 amino acids long. Here the CDR3 DNA reads TGTGCCAGCAGCAATACAGGGGACGAGCAGTACTTC. This codes for CASSNTGDEQYF. The entire variable domain, with the rest obtained from reference TRBV7-9 and TRBJ2-7, is as follows: DTGVSQNPRHKITKRGQNVTFRCDPISEHNRLYWYRQTLGQGPEFLTYFQNEAQLEKSRLLSDRFSAERPKGSFSTLEIQRTEQGDSAMYLCASSNTGDEQYFGPGTRLTVT.

V gene TRBV11-2 combines with J gene TRBJ1-4; the D gene is possibly TRBD1 (5 bases). Deletions cut 6 bases from V and 6 bases from J, with 20 bases between. CDR3 size: 16 residues. Germline V gives CDR1 SGHAT, CDR2 FQNNGV. This chain's CDR3 is CASSQTTVHIDEKLFF. The CDR3 DNA reads as TGTGCCAGCAGTCAAACGACAGTCCATATTGATGAAAAACTGTTTTTT.

This clone showed up just once. The rearrangement links TRBV27 to TRBJ1-1; D perhaps matches TRBD1 (5 bases). CDR1 and CDR2 (germline): MNHEY, SMNVEV (reference sequence). The CDR3 is made up of 15 amino acids. The V gene lost 0 bases and the J gene lost 7 bases, with 15 bases spanning the gap. CDR3 DNA sequence: TGTGCCAGCAGTTTATCGGGGCAGCCTGAACGTGAAGCTTTCTTT. Its translation: CASSLSGQPEREAFF.

The chain carries TRBV30 and TRBJ2-7; the match to TRBD2 covers 7 bases. J lost 0 bases, V lost 3 bases, and 2 bases had no gene match. The CDR3 length is 13 residues. CDR1 and CDR2 (germline): GTSNPN, SVGIG (reference sequence). DNA of the CDR3: TGTGCCTGGAGGAGGGACTACTCCTACGAGCAGTACTTC. Translation gives CAWRRDYSYEQYF.

This clone has just one count. DNA of the CDR3: TGTGCCAGTAGTATCGGGCGGACCTCCCGGGACACTGAAGCTTTCTTT. Protein product: CASSIGRTSRDTEAFF. This chain joins TRBV19 and TRBJ1-1; D not certain. The CDR3 spans 16 residues. V was pared by 3 bases and J by 3 bases, with 17 bases between. Germline V gives CDR1 LNHDA, CDR2 SQIVND (reference sequence). Drawing the rest from reference TRBV19 and TRBJ1-1, the complete variable domain is DGGITQSPKYLFRKEGQNVTLSCEQNLNHDAMYWYRQDPGQGLRLIYYSQIVNDFQKGDIAEGYSVSREKKESFPLTVTSAQKNPTAFYLCASSIGRTSRDTEAFFGQGTRLTVV.

The CDR3 DNA is TGTGCCAGCAGCTTAGCGGGGGCTAGCGGGAGCACAGATACGCAGTATTTT. Translated: CASSLAGASGSTDTQYF. This sequence joins TRBV7-9 and TRBJ2-3, with 8 bases matching TRBD2. Losses at the gene ends were 0 bases for V and 0 bases for J; bases not matched to a gene: 5. CDR1 and CDR2 from the germline V gene are SEHNR and FQNEAQ (reference sequence). The CDR3 sequence is 17 residues long.

The V gene is TRBV27, the J gene TRBJ1-5; D is uncertain. The V end lost 8 bases, the J end lost 6 bases, and 14 bases lay between the germline ends. CDR1 is MNHEY, CDR2 SMNVEV, per germline (reference sequence). This CDR3 has 13 residues. The CDR3 loop reads CASGSSPAQPQHF. The DNA for the CDR3 is TGTGCCAGCGGGTCCTCGCCGGCTCAGCCCCAGCATTTT.

The chain employs TRBV5-1 and TRBJ2-5, with 7 bases fitting TRBD1. This CDR3 contains 13 residues. The V gene end was trimmed by 5 bases and the J gene end by 5 bases; junction bases not matched to a gene: 6. Germline lookup yields CDR1 SGHRS and CDR2 YFSETQ. The CDR3 DNA sequence: TGCGCCAGCAGGGGGGACAGTCGGGAGACCCAGTACTTC. Its protein product is CASRGDSRETQYF. Supplemented by reference TRBV5-1 and TRBJ2-5, the full variable domain reads KAGVTQTPRYLIKTRGQQVTLSCSPISGHRSVSWYQQTPGQGLQFLFEYFSETQRNKGNFPGRFSGRQFSNSRSEMNVSTLELGDSALYLCASRGDSRETQYFGPGTRLLVL.

The rearrangement links TRBV13 to TRBJ2-3; D tentatively fits TRBD1 or TRBD2 (5 bases each). Looked up from germline, CDR1 is PRHDT and CDR2 is FYEKMQ (reference sequence). V was pared by 4 bases and J by 5 bases, with 13 bases between. CDR3 length: 14 amino acids. This chain's CDR3 is CASSSRDVGDTQYF. The CDR3 nucleotides are TGTGCCAGCAGCTCCCGGGACGTCGGAGATACGCAGTATTTT.

V usage is TRBV4-1 and J usage is TRBJ2-5; no reliable D call. This CDR3 region has 15 residues. Trimming left V 1 base short and J 3 bases short, with 12 bases between. Germline lookup yields CDR1 MGHRA and CDR2 YSYEKL. CDR3 nucleotide sequence: TGCGCCAGCAGCCAAGTTAACAGACGCAAAGAGACCCAGTACTTC. Translated: CASSQVNRRKETQYF.

V gene TRBV6-4 combines with J gene TRBJ2-1, with D tentatively TRBD2 (5 bases). The V end lost 2 bases, the J end lost 3 bases, and 5 bases lay between the germline ends. From germline, CDR1 is MRHNA and CDR2 SNTAGT. This CDR3 contains 13 residues. In DNA, the CDR3 is TGTGCCAGCAGTGACGGGAGCTACAATGAGCAGTTCTTC. Its translation: CASSDGSYNEQFF.

This rearrangement joins TRBV4-3 to TRBJ1-3; no clear D gene. The germline V gene has CDR1 LGHNA and CDR2 YSLEER. Trimming took off 0 bases at V and 6 bases at J, with 12 bases between the two ends. This CDR3 spans 15 amino acids. The CDR3 DNA reads as TGCGCCAGCAGCCAAGAATGGGTTGGGGTAAACACCATATATTTT. It codes for CASSQEWVGVNTIYF.

The gene calls are TRBV11-2 and TRBJ1-1; D may be TRBD1 (6 bases). Germline V lookup: CDR1 SGHAT, CDR2 FQNNGV. The CDR3 length is 16 residues. V was clipped by 5 bases and J by 4 bases, with 20 bases between them. The CDR3 nucleotides read TGTGCCAGCAGCACTTACCTCAGGGGCAGAGGCACTGAAGCTTTCTTT. This gives the protein CASSTYLRGRGTEAFF.

The chain links TRBV27 to TRBJ2-7; the D gene is possibly TRBD1 (6 bases). Germline assignment: CDR1 MNHEY and CDR2 SMNVEV (reference sequence). Trimming cost V 6 bases and J 0 bases, with 12 bases left between them. The CDR3 has 14 residues. This chain's CDR3 is CASRPGGISYEQYF. For the CDR3, the DNA is TGTGCCAGCAGACCTGGGGGCATCTCCTACGAGCAGTACTTC.

The rearrangement uses TRBV18 and TRBJ2-1; the D gene could be TRBD1 or TRBD2 (5 bases each). Trimming shortened V by 3 bases and J by 9 bases, and 18 bases separated the two germline ends. CDR3 length: 15 amino acids. CDR1 and CDR2 from the germline V gene are KGHSH and LQKENI. In DNA, the CDR3 is TGTGCCAGCTCACCGTGGCAGGGAGATGGGAGTGAGCAGTTCTTC. As protein: CASSPWQGDGSEQFF.

The chain uses TRBV27 and TRBJ1-1; D remains ambiguous. This CDR3 contains 11 residues. V was shortened by 3 bases and J by 9 bases, with 8 bases between the two germline ends. CDR1 and CDR2 from the germline V gene are MNHEY and SMNVEV (reference sequence). CDR3 residues: CASSFGRKAFF. The CDR3 DNA follows: TGTGCCAGCAGTTTCGGGCGCAAAGCTTTCTTT.

The CDR3, as DNA: TGTGCCAGATCCGGGACAGGGAACACTGAAGCTTTCTTT. Translated: CARSGTGNTEAFF. This chain connects TRBV2 to TRBJ1-1; TRBD1 agrees at 8 bases. Per germline, CDR1 SNHLY and CDR2 FYNNEI. The CDR3 consists of 13 residues. The ends lost 9 bases at V and 1 base at J; junction bases unmatched: 4. The full variable domain, completed using reference TRBV2 and TRBJ1-1, is EPEVTQTPSHQVTQMGQEVILRCVPISNHLYFYWYRQILGQKVEFLVSFYNNEISEKSEIFDDQFSVERPDGSNFTLKIRSTKLEDSAMYFCARSGTGNTEAFFGQGTRLTVV.

This rearrangement joins TRBV29-1 to TRBJ2-1; 11 nucleotides line up with TRBD2. V dropped 4 bases and J dropped 15; count of bases not matched to a gene: 14. The length of the CDR3 is 14 residues. Germline values: CDR1 SQVTM, CDR2 ANQGSEA. The CDR3 loop is CSVGGSGREEGLFF. CDR3 in DNA: TGCAGCGTTGGGGGTAGCGGGAGGGAAGAAGGCCTGTTCTTC.

The chain carries TRBV6-2 or TRBV6-3 and TRBJ2-1; possible D gene TRBD2, 6 bases. Trimming removed 6 bases from V and 9 bases from J, with 9 bases in between. Per the germline V gene, CDR1 is MNHEY and CDR2 is SVGEGT. The length of the CDR3 is 11 residues. The CDR3 is CASSPGGEQFF. The CDR3 DNA follows: TGTGCCAGCAGCCCCGGGGGTGAGCAGTTCTTC.

This clone was recorded once. The chain uses TRBV10-3 and TRBJ1-2; 8 bases are a match to TRBD1. Trimming took 10 bases from V and 4 from J; bases not matched to a gene: 11. This CDR3 comprises 14 residues. Germline V gives CDR1 ENHRY, CDR2 SYGVKD. The CDR3 sequence: CATLGQGRGYGYTF. CDR3 DNA: TGTGCCACGCTAGGACAGGGAAGAGGCTATGGCTACACCTTC.

The chain employs TRBV18 and TRBJ2-1; weak D call: TRBD2 (6 bases). Germline-derived CDR1 and CDR2 are KGHSH and LQKENI. Trimming cost V 0 bases and J 1 base, with 10 bases left between them. The CDR3 sequence is 16 residues long. The DNA for the CDR3 is TGTGCCAGCTCACCACCTAGCGGAGGTTCCTACAATGAGCAGTTCTTC. The encoded protein is CASSPPSGGSYNEQFF.